A single sample is the source of the 28 T cell receptor beta chains below, sequenced in a study of T cells in Graves' hyperthyroidism and ophthalmopathy. From RNA transcripts, TCR beta CDR3 regions were amplified. First-round RT-PCR with HTBI primers amplified the TCR CDR3 region. TCRdb itself ran the multiplex PCR reads through MiXCR, one entry per CDR3 protein. Seen here are 500,000 to 650,000 distinct CDR3 sequences, approximately 15% observed once, and the top ten hold about an eighth. Sequencing used blood. The receptors come from a woman aged 50 to 65 with Graves' ophthalmopathy.

This clonotype was observed at least ten times. This chain links TRBV18 with TRBJ2-7, with 13 positions matching TRBD2. Germline-derived CDR1 and CDR2 are KGHSH and LQKENI. The CDR3 consists of 17 residues. Losses at the gene ends were 4 bases for V and 0 bases for J; bases not matched to a gene: 6. The CDR3 region has the DNA TGTGCCAGCTCACTTCTCGGGACTAGCGGGACCTCCTACGAGCAGTACTTC. Translated: CASSLLGTSGTSYEQYF.

Worth noting for this clonotype: Since a much larger clone is just one base distant, this may be a read error. The chain joins TRBV2 to TRBJ2-3; the D gene could be TRBD1 or TRBD2 (6 bases each). The V and J ends lost 6 bases and 4 bases respectively, with 17 bases between them. Germline CDR1 SNHLY, CDR2 FYNNEI. CDR3 size: 15 residues. The CDR3 nucleotides read TGTGCCAGCAGAGGGGGGCAGGGAAGCTCAGATACGCAGTATTTT. Translating it yields CASRGGQGSSDTQYF.

Many counts were recorded for this clonotype. CDR3 bases: TGTGCCAGCAGCTTATGGGGCCAGGGGATCTACGAGCAGTACTTC. It translates to CASSLWGQGIYEQYF. The chain carries TRBV7-3 and TRBJ2-7, with a possible D match to TRBD1 (6 bases). Trimming removed 2 bases at V and 3 bases at J, with 14 bases between. The CDR3 totals 15 residues. CDR1 and CDR2 (germline): SGHTA, FQGTGA.

Remarks on this clonotype: A much bigger clone sits one base away, suggesting this may be a read error. V is TRBV29-1 and J is TRBJ2-7; a weak D match, TRBD2 (5 bases). There are 12 residues in the CDR3. Germline assignment: CDR1 SQVTM and CDR2 ANQGSEA. V shed 2 bases and J shed 6 bases, with 11 bases lying between them. The CDR3 reads CSVEHERGEQYF. The CDR3 nucleotides read TGCAGCGTTGAACATGAACGGGGCGAGCAGTACTTC.

This clonotype was seen many times. The chain uses TRBV5-1 and TRBJ2-7; unclear D gene. This CDR3 region has 14 residues. Between the trimmed V and J ends, which lost 4 bases and 0 bases, there was a span of 11 bases. Per the germline V gene, CDR1 is SGHRS and CDR2 is YFSETQ. As DNA, the CDR3 is TGCGCCAGCAGCCCAGAACTTAGCTCCTACGAGCAGTACTTC. This gives the protein CASSPELSSYEQYF.

This clonotype has at least ten counts. The chain joins TRBV2 to TRBJ2-1, with TRBD2 matching over 11 bases. The CDR3 has 16 residues. Germline CDR1 reads SNHLY; CDR2 reads FYNNEI. V lost 8 bases, J lost 3 bases, and 9 bases stayed unmatched. This CDR3 reads CASAAGTSGVYNEQFF. CDR3 nucleotide sequence: TGTGCCAGCGCCGCCGGGACTAGCGGAGTCTACAATGAGCAGTTCTTC.

Ten or more counts support this clonotype. This chain links TRBV12-3 or TRBV12-4 with TRBJ2-1; 14 nucleotides align to TRBD2. The CDR3 is 14 amino acids. With 6 bases clipped from V and 9 bases from J, the junction kept 4 bases outside the gene matches. CDR3 in DNA: TGTGCCAGCAGGGGGACTAGCGGGAGAGGTGAGCAGTTCTTC. Its translation is CASRGTSGRGEQFF.

This clonotype was counted between two and nine times. The chain couples TRBV4-1 to TRBJ1-6; 8 bases map to TRBD1. V lost 3 bases to trimming and J lost 0 bases; unmatched junction nucleotides: 10. In germline, CDR1 is MGHRA, CDR2 YSYEKL. The CDR3 extends over 19 amino acids. The CDR3 DNA reads TGCGCCAGCAGCCAGAGACAGGGGTCTACAAGCTCCTATAATTCACCCCTCCACTTT. Translation gives CASSQRQGSTSSYNSPLHF.

This clonotype was seen repeatedly, ten times or more. J is TRBJ2-7 and V is TRBV7-6; D gene unclear. The germline V gene has CDR1 SGHVS and CDR2 FNYEAQ. The CDR3 loop spans 13 amino acids. V was clipped by 1 base and J by 4 bases, with 8 bases between them. The CDR3: CASSLGPEYEQYF. The CDR3 nucleotides read TGTGCCAGCAGCTTAGGGCCAGAGTACGAGCAGTACTTC.

This clonotype was picked up many times. The CDR3 protein is CASKRTSGRSHNEQFF. As DNA, the CDR3 is TGTGCCAGCAAACGGACTAGCGGGAGGTCCCACAATGAGCAGTTCTTC. The gene calls are TRBV12-3 or TRBV12-4 and TRBJ2-1; 14 nucleotides align to TRBD2. V lost 7 bases, J lost 5 bases, and 7 bases stayed unmatched. This CDR3 has 16 residues.

This clonotype has ten or more counts. The limits of the CDR3 on the DNA are not certain, so only TCRdb's listed CDR3 is given. The chain carries TRBV6-2 or TRBV6-3 and TRBJ2-2; TRBD2, the table's D call, lacks a check against the DNA. The germline V gene has CDR1 MNHEY and CDR2 SVGEGT. From its first to its last residue, the CDR3 has 17 amino acids. CDR3: CASSYSGGTSGPGSCFF.

This chain links TRBV7-9 with TRBJ1-3, with 7 nucleotides matching TRBD1. CDR3 length: 16 residues. Trimming at V came to 4 bases and at J to 4 bases, leaving 10 bases not matched to a gene. Looked up from germline, CDR1 is SEHNR and CDR2 is FQNEAQ (reference sequence). This CDR3 is CASSSRQGSDGNTIYF. The CDR3 DNA reads as TGTGCCAGCAGCTCGCGACAGGGTTCAGACGGAAACACCATATATTTT.

In its sample, this clonotype was seen a few times. The V and J genes are TRBV5-6 and TRBJ2-1; no clear D gene. CDR3 length: 16 residues. CDR1 and CDR2 (germline): SGHDT, YYEEEE. V was pared by 7 bases and J by 8 bases, with 25 bases between. The CDR3 loop reads CASAKPVGLRTDEQFF. In nucleotides, the CDR3 is TGTGCCAGCGCCAAACCCGTAGGCCTAAGAACCGATGAGCAGTTCTTC.

This clonotype was seen ten or more times. The rearrangement links TRBV28 to TRBJ1-5, with D unresolved. Germline CDR1 is MDHEN and CDR2 is SYDVKM. The CDR3 length is 16 residues. Trimming removed 4 bases at V and 7 bases at J, with 20 bases between. The CDR3 loop reads CASSSAAGWVGQPQHF. CDR3 coding DNA: TGTGCCAGCAGTTCCGCGGCGGGTTGGGTCGGCCAGCCCCAGCATTTT.

This clonotype showed up many times. J is TRBJ1-5 and V is TRBV12-3 or TRBV12-4; D call uncertain. Trimming cost V 5 bases and J 3 bases, with 5 bases left between them. This CDR3 contains 12 residues. This CDR3 reads CASSHPNQPQHF. Written as DNA, the CDR3 is TGTGCCAGCAGTCACCCCAATCAGCCCCAGCATTTT.

This clonotype was seen many times. J is TRBJ2-7 and V is TRBV9, with D perhaps TRBD1 (5 bases). Germline CDR1 is SGDLS and CDR2 is YYNGEE. The CDR3 covers 14 residues. Trimming shortened V by 0 bases and J by 0 bases, and 7 bases separated the two germline ends. CDR3 sequence reads: CASSVEQVSYEQYF. DNA of the CDR3: TGTGCCAGCAGCGTAGAACAGGTCTCCTACGAGCAGTACTTC.

The chain carries TRBV28 and TRBJ2-3, with TRBD2 identical over 8 bases. J was trimmed by 0 bases and V by 2 bases; bases with no gene match: 7. This CDR3 is 17 amino acids long. The germline gives CDR1 MDHEN, CDR2 SYDVKM. CDR3: CASSLGRLASSTDTQYF. In nucleotides, the CDR3 is TGTGCCAGCAGTTTAGGTCGACTAGCGTCTAGCACAGATACGCAGTATTTT. Full variable domain (missing parts from reference TRBV28 and TRBJ2-3): DVKVTQSSRYLVKRTGEKVFLECVQDMDHENMFWYRQDPGLGLRLIYFSYDVKMKEKGDIPEGYSVSREKKERFSLILESASTNQTSMYLCASSLGRLASSTDTQYFGPGTRLTVL.

The table lists this clonotype with many counts. This chain connects TRBV11-1 to TRBJ2-7; D might be TRBD2 (6 bases). Germline values: CDR1 SGHAT, CDR2 FQDESV (reference sequence). The V end lost 4 bases, the J end lost 0 bases, and 13 bases lay between the germline ends. The CDR3 runs 15 residues. CDR3 loop: CASSSGRDLSYEQYF. CDR3 bases: TGTGCCAGCAGCTCCGGGCGGGACCTCTCCTACGAGCAGTACTTC.

The rearrangement uses TRBV29-1 and TRBJ2-2, with 15 nucleotides matching TRBD2. Per germline, CDR1 SQVTM and CDR2 ANQGSEA. The junction had 8 bases not matched to a gene; V was cut back by 6 bases and J by 3 bases. This CDR3 comprises 17 residues. CDR3 DNA: TGCAGCGTGCGCGTGGGACTAGCGGGAGGACACACCGGGGAGCTGTTTTTT. Its translation is CSVRVGLAGGHTGELFF.

This clonotype was seen more than once but under ten times. The chain employs TRBV4-3 and TRBJ2-1, with D perhaps matching TRBD1 (5 bases). V was trimmed by 0 bases and J by 9 bases, leaving 6 bases between them. The CDR3 has 12 amino acids. CDR1 LGHNA and CDR2 YSLEER come from the germline V gene. CDR3 amino acids: CASSQDQGEQFF. The CDR3 coding sequence is TGCGCCAGCAGCCAAGATCAGGGTGAGCAGTTCTTC.

This clonotype appeared a few times. The chain couples TRBV28 to TRBJ2-5, with a possible D match to TRBD2 (6 bases). The CDR3 totals 18 residues. Germline V gene lookup returns CDR1 MDHEN and CDR2 SYDVKM. With 2 bases removed from V and 1 base from J, the gap between germline ends came to 20 bases. This CDR3 reads CASSLRLVGVGLQETQYF. CDR3 nucleotides: TGTGCCAGCAGTTTAAGACTAGTTGGTGTGGGACTCCAAGAGACCCAGTACTTC.

This clonotype occurred a few times. The rearrangement links TRBV13 to TRBJ1-4; D unclear. CDR1 is PRHDT and CDR2 is FYEKMQ in the germline V gene (reference sequence). This CDR3 is 19 amino acids long. V gave up 2 bases and J gave up 0 bases, with 19 bases separating them. The CDR3 sequence: CASSLFREPSFATNEKLFF. The CDR3 DNA is TGTGCCAGCAGCTTATTCCGGGAACCCTCCTTTGCAACTAATGAAAAACTGTTTTTT.

Only a few counts were recorded for this clonotype. This chain uses TRBV19 with TRBJ2-2, with 8 bases lining up with TRBD1. Germline assignment: CDR1 LNHDA and CDR2 SQIVND (reference sequence). This CDR3 comprises 17 residues. The V and J ends lost 5 bases and 5 bases, in that order; junction bases with no gene match: 13. The CDR3: CASSSVLQGARTGELFF. CDR3 nucleotide sequence: TGTGCCAGTAGTTCGGTTCTCCAGGGGGCGAGGACCGGGGAGCTGTTTTTT.

This clonotype was seen a few times. J is TRBJ1-5 and V is TRBV15; TRBD1 is a possible D gene (6 bases). V was pared by 1 base and J by 5 bases, with 18 bases between. Germline CDR1 is LNHNV and CDR2 is YYDKDF (reference sequence). This CDR3 has 17 residues. DNA of the CDR3: TGTGCCACCAGCAGAGGGGGGTCCAGGGGCAGGGATCAGCCCCAGCATTTT. The encoded protein is CATSRGGSRGRDQPQHF.

This clonotype was observed a handful of times. V is TRBV4-3 and J is TRBJ1-4; possible D gene TRBD1, 6 bases. Trimming left V 0 bases short and J 8 bases short, with 13 bases between. Germline V lookup: CDR1 LGHNA, CDR2 YSLEER. CDR3 length: 15 residues. DNA for the CDR3: TGCGCCAGCAGCCAAGATACAGGGCCAGGGGAAAAACTGTTTTTT. Its translation: CASSQDTGPGEKLFF.

The V and J genes are TRBV7-9 and TRBJ2-3, with 10 bases lining up with TRBD2. J gave up 6 bases and V 6 bases, and 9 bases lay outside the gene matches. The CDR3 contains 15 residues. Per the germline V gene, CDR1 is SEHNR and CDR2 is FQNEAQ (reference sequence). The CDR3 DNA follows: TGTGCCAGCAGACCCGGGACTAGCGTCGAGGATACGCAGTATTTT. Encoded protein: CASRPGTSVEDTQYF.

The chain links TRBV11-2 to TRBJ1-4; no firm D call. CDR1 and CDR2 (germline): SGHAT, FQNNGV. The length of the CDR3 is 15 residues. Trimming pared 1 base from V and 1 base from J, leaving 7 bases between. The CDR3 is CASSLASLTNEKLFF. CDR3 DNA: TGTGCCAGCAGCTTAGCCTCATTAACTAATGAAAAACTGTTTTTT.

This clonotype was observed many times. CDR3 sequence (DNA): TGTGCCAGCAGCCCAGCACCGGGACTAGCGCTACAAGAGACCCAGTACTTC. It encodes CASSPAPGLALQETQYF. The gene calls are TRBV3-1 and TRBJ2-5; 10 nucleotides line up with TRBD2. Germline assignment: CDR1 LGHDT and CDR2 YNNKEL (reference sequence). V shed 4 bases, J shed 2 bases, and the junction held 10 bases outside the gene matches. This CDR3 has 17 amino acids.